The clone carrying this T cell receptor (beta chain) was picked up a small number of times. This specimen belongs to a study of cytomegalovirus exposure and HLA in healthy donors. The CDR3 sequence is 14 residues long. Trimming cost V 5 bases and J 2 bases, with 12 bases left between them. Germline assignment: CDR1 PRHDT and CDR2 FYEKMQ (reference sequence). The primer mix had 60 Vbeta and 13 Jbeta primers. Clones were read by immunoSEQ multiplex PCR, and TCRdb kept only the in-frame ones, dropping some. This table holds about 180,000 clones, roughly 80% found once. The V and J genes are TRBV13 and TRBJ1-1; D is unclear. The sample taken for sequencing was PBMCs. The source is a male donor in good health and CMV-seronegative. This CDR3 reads CASSVGESNTEAFF. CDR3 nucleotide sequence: TGTGCCAGCAGCGTTGGGGAGTCAAACACTGAAGCTTTCTTT.